This TCR beta chain was captured in a study of T cell responses to AZD1222 COVID-19 vaccine. With regard to this clone: Its antigen is currently unknown.

Study results and caveats: It was only a handful of AZD1222 recipients who were seropositive at baseline. Along spike, vaccine-associated CD4 TCRs were found throughout, with dominance at 160-218 and 743-854. Close to half of spike-specific TCRs reportedly recognize unmutated variant regions.

The table came from immunoSEQ multiplex PCR; TCRdb's copy has only in-frame clones and leaves some out. The sample carries 80,000 to 100,000 clones, about nine tenths recorded once. The CDR3 is 13 amino acids. Germline V gene sequence: CDR1 SGHDT, CDR2 YYEEEE. The germline V and J ends were trimmed by 1 base and 1 base, with 3 bases remaining between them. The chain recombines TRBV5-6 with TRBJ1-5; D ambiguous. Sequenced here: peripheral blood, sampled on day 0 of MenACWY control vaccination. The clonotype was recovered from an adult in good health. This CDR3 is CASSLQSNQPQHF. CDR3 DNA: TGTGCCAGCAGCTTGCAGAGCAATCAGCCCCAGCATTTT.